These 26 T cell receptor beta chains share one sample of origin, sequenced in a study of T cells after yellow fever vaccination (dated by TCRdb to about 2019). The treatment or condition label on this specimen signifies: live attenuated yellow fever vaccine strain. Libraries were made using 5' RACE. Sequencing was carried out with an Illumina NovaSeq 6000. TCRdb reworked the public reads: Q25 trimming with fastp, MiXCR clone assembly, productive beta chains retained. CDR3 protein duplicates are merged, each entry listing the most common genes and DNA. Across this sample there are 80,000 to 100,000 distinct CDR3 sequences, with 5.8% seen only once. The top ten hold about two fifths of the sample. The specimen comprised CD8+ T cells sorted from PBMCs, sampled 10 days after the yellow fever booster vaccination. The receptors shown here come from a man aged 18 to 35 who received the YFV17D yellow fever vaccine.

This clonotype was detected many times. The chain combines TRBV18 with TRBJ2-5, with 7 positions matching TRBD1. The CDR3 totals 15 residues. Germline CDR1 and CDR2: KGHSH and LQKENI. V lost 0 bases, J lost 5 bases, and 6 bases stayed unmatched. The DNA for the CDR3 is TGTGCCAGCTCACCACCGGACAGGCTGGGGGAGACCCAGTACTTC. Its translation is CASSPPDRLGETQYF.

V is TRBV7-8 and J is TRBJ2-2; possible D gene TRBD1, 5 bases. Germline CDR1 and CDR2: SGHVS and FQNEAQ. V was trimmed by 10 bases and J by 4 bases, leaving 16 bases between them. This CDR3 comprises 14 residues. This CDR3 is CATIPGSFTGELFF. In DNA, the CDR3 is TGTGCCACCATACCAGGGTCCTTCACCGGGGAGCTGTTTTTT.

This clonotype showed up many times. The chain joins TRBV5-6 to TRBJ1-1; D perhaps matches TRBD1 (5 bases). This CDR3 spans 12 amino acids. Trimming removed 0 bases from V and 7 bases from J, with 7 bases in between. In germline, CDR1 is SGHDT, CDR2 YYEEEE. The CDR3 DNA sequence: TGTGCCAGCAGCTTGGGGACAAGTGAAGCTTTCTTT. Translated, it gives CASSLGTSEAFF. Based on the CDR3 plus reference TRBV5-6 and TRBJ1-1, the full variable domain is DAGVTQSPTHLIKTRGQQVTLRCSPKSGHDTVSWYQQALGQGPQFIFQYYEEEERQRGNFPDRFSGHQFPNYSSELNVNALLLGDSALYLCASSLGTSEAFFGQGTRLTVV.

This clonotype occurred many times. The chain employs TRBV10-3 and TRBJ2-7; weak D call: TRBD1 (5 bases). CDR1 and CDR2 from the germline V gene are ENHRY and SYGVKD. CDR3 size: 15 residues. V was pared by 6 bases and J by 2 bases, with 17 bases between. The CDR3 nucleotides are TGTGCCATCAGCGCCGCAGGGCGAGATACCTACGAGCAGTACTTC. This gives the protein CAISAAGRDTYEQYF.

The chain employs TRBV27 and TRBJ2-1; possibly TRBD2 for D (6 bases). CDR1 is MNHEY, CDR2 SMNVEV, per germline (reference sequence). Trimming took 5 bases from V and 6 from J, leaving 14 bases between them. The CDR3 contains 14 residues. CDR3 in amino acids: CASSPSGLPNEQFF. The CDR3 DNA reads as TGTGCCAGCAGTCCGTCGGGACTGCCCAATGAGCAGTTCTTC.

This clonotype has just a few counts. The chain combines TRBV12-3 or TRBV12-4 with TRBJ2-1; unclear D gene. There are 13 residues in the CDR3. Trimming stripped 6 bases from V and 4 bases from J, with 10 bases between. CDR3 amino acids: CASSPGRYNEQFF. The CDR3 nucleotides are TGTGCCAGCAGCCCGGGCAGATACAATGAGCAGTTCTTC.

There are a few counts of this clonotype. The chain links TRBV5-1 to TRBJ2-7, with D possibly being TRBD1 (6 bases). The germline V and J ends were trimmed by 2 bases and 4 bases, with 16 bases remaining between them. Germline lookup yields CDR1 SGHRS and CDR2 YFSETQ. The CDR3 loop spans 15 amino acids. The DNA of the CDR3 is TGCGCCAGCAGCTTCTACAGGGCCACCGGGTACGAGCAGTACTTC. Its translation is CASSFYRATGYEQYF.

This clonotype came up a few times. The CDR3 protein is CASSTEDRNTQYF. The CDR3 DNA follows: TGTGCCAGCAGCACAGAGGACAGAAATACGCAGTATTTT. J is TRBJ2-3 and V is TRBV12-3 or TRBV12-4; perhaps TRBD1 as D (6 bases). The V end lost 6 bases, the J end lost 7 bases, and 14 bases lay between the germline ends. The CDR3 extends over 13 amino acids.

This clonotype came up many times. This chain links TRBV10-3 with TRBJ1-2; the match to TRBD1 covers 7 bases. Trimming cost V 5 bases and J 2 bases; bases outside gene matches: 11. Germline lookup yields CDR1 ENHRY and CDR2 SYGVKD. The CDR3 extends over 16 amino acids. For the CDR3, the DNA is TGTGCCATCAGTTCCTTTGACGACAGGGAGAACTATGGCTACACCTTC. As protein: CAISSFDDRENYGYTF.

The sample holds a few counts of this clonotype. The genes are TRBV6-5 and TRBJ2-7, with 12 positions matching TRBD2. The CDR3 is 16 residues long. Germline trimming cut 2 bases from V and 2 bases from J; bases unmatched to any gene: 4. Per the germline V gene, CDR1 is MNHEY and CDR2 is SVGAGI. This chain's CDR3 is CASSYLLAGGPYEQYF. For the CDR3, the DNA is TGTGCCAGCAGTTACCTACTAGCGGGGGGCCCCTACGAGCAGTACTTC.

The chain combines TRBV6-5 with TRBJ1-2; unclear D gene. Trimming pared 7 bases from V and 4 bases from J, leaving 7 bases between. CDR1 MNHEY and CDR2 SVGAGI come from the germline V gene. The CDR3 has 11 amino acids. CDR3 amino acids: CASNGAYGYTF. The CDR3 nucleotides read TGTGCCAGCAATGGAGCCTATGGCTACACCTTC.

Many counts were recorded for this clonotype. V and J are TRBV7-9 and TRBJ1-2; D possibly corresponds to TRBD1 (6 bases). Germline V gene sequence: CDR1 SEHNR, CDR2 FQNEAQ (reference sequence). CDR3 length equals 12 residues. V gave up 7 bases and J gave up 8 bases, with 14 bases separating them. The CDR3 spells CASTAGALGYTF. Written as DNA, the CDR3 is TGTGCCAGCACCGCGGGGGCGTTGGGCTACACCTTC.

There are a few counts of this clonotype. The rearrangement links TRBV7-2 to TRBJ2-5; perhaps TRBD2 as D (6 bases). Germline-derived CDR1 and CDR2 are SGHTA and FQGNSA. Deletions cut 5 bases from V and 1 base from J, with 8 bases between. The CDR3 loop spans 13 amino acids. CDR3 sequence (DNA): TGTGCCAGCAGCGCCGGGGGCCAAGAGACCCAGTACTTC. It encodes CASSAGGQETQYF.

This clonotype was seen only a few times. This rearrangement joins TRBV7-8 to TRBJ2-3, with 14 nucleotides matching TRBD2. Losses at the gene ends were 5 bases for V and 4 bases for J; bases not matched to a gene: 5. This CDR3 region has 16 residues. The germline CDR1 and CDR2 sequences are SGHVS and FQNEAQ. The CDR3 loop is CASSPRLAGGPDTQYF. CDR3 DNA sequence: TGTGCCAGCAGCCCGCGACTAGCGGGGGGGCCAGATACGCAGTATTTT.

This chain uses TRBV6-5 with TRBJ2-1, with 10 positions matching TRBD2. This CDR3 has 15 amino acids. The germline V gene encodes CDR1 MNHEY and CDR2 SVGAGI. The V and J ends lost 4 bases and 6 bases, in that order; junction bases with no gene match: 6. CDR3 DNA sequence: TGTGCCAGCAGTTCTAGCGGGGGTCCCTTCAATGAGCAGTTCTTC. Translation: CASSSSGGPFNEQFF.

The table lists this clonotype with many counts. V and J are TRBV5-1 and TRBJ2-6, with 7 bases identical to TRBD1. CDR3 size: 20 residues. CDR1 is SGHRS, CDR2 YFSETQ, per germline. V lost 3 bases to trimming and J lost 0 bases; unmatched junction nucleotides: 15. The CDR3 coding sequence is TGCGCCAGCAGCTCACAATACAGGGGAGCCTCAGGCTCTGGGGCCAACGTCCTGACTTTC. The encoded protein is CASSSQYRGASGSGANVLTF.

The chain is built from TRBV6-5 and TRBJ1-3, with D unclear. This CDR3 has 14 amino acids. V was trimmed by 2 bases and J by 4 bases, leaving 9 bases between them. Germline V gene lookup returns CDR1 MNHEY and CDR2 SVGAGI. CDR3 amino acids: CASSYRSIGNTIYF. DNA for the CDR3: TGTGCCAGCAGTTACCGATCGATAGGAAACACCATATATTTT.

This clonotype was seen at least ten times. The chain couples TRBV4-1 to TRBJ2-7, with 10 bases lining up with TRBD2. The CDR3 loop spans 17 amino acids. Germline values: CDR1 MGHRA, CDR2 YSYEKL. J gave up 6 bases and V 0 bases, and 11 bases lay outside the gene matches. In DNA form, the CDR3 reads TGCGCCAGCAGCCAAGATCCTCCACCGGGACTAGCGATCGAGCAGTACTTC. Amino acid sequence: CASSQDPPPGLAIEQYF.

A few counts support this clonotype. The chain is built from TRBV15 and TRBJ1-5; D gene uncertain. The CDR3 loop spans 12 amino acids. Germline V gene data show CDR1 as LNHNV and CDR2 as YYDKDF (reference sequence). The V and J ends lost 1 base and 5 bases respectively, with 3 bases between them. CDR3 nucleotides: TGTGCCACCAGCAGAGCTTATCAGCCCCAGCATTTT. This sequence encodes CATSRAYQPQHF.

This clonotype appeared a few times. V is TRBV12-3 or TRBV12-4 and J is TRBJ1-1; D not resolved. This CDR3 has 13 residues. V was shortened by 6 bases and J by 0 bases, with 8 bases between the two germline ends. The CDR3 sequence: CASSNSMNTEAFF. CDR3 coding DNA: TGTGCCAGCAGCAACTCAATGAACACTGAAGCTTTCTTT.

CDR3 DNA sequence: TGCAGTGCTAGGATGGACGGCACAGATACGCAGTATTTT. This encodes CSARMDGTDTQYF. V gene TRBV20-1 combines with J gene TRBJ2-3; D unresolved. The CDR3 extends over 13 amino acids. Germline CDR1 DFQATT, CDR2 SNEGSKA (reference sequence). V lost 3 bases to trimming and J lost 1 base, with 8 bases between them.

This chain links TRBV12-3 or TRBV12-4 with TRBJ2-2; D gene uncertain. The CDR3 length is 16 residues. Trimming shortened V by 3 bases and J by 6 bases, and 17 bases separated the two germline ends. CDR3 amino acids: CASSFPQSWWSGELFF. The CDR3 DNA reads TGTGCCAGCAGTTTCCCCCAGAGTTGGTGGTCCGGGGAGCTGTTTTTT.

For the CDR3, the DNA is TGTGCCAGCAGTGGACATGGCAGTGATGAGCAGTACGTC. Translated, it gives CASSGHGSDEQYV. The chain carries TRBV25-1 and TRBJ2-7; no clear D gene. The germline gives CDR1 MGHDK, CDR2 SYGVNS. Trimming stripped 4 bases from V and 7 bases from J, with 14 bases between. This CDR3 is built from 13 residues.

This clonotype showed up many times. This chain joins TRBV5-1 and TRBJ2-4; D might be TRBD2 (6 bases). V lost 0 bases to trimming and J lost 0 bases, with 7 bases between them. CDR1 and CDR2 from the germline V gene are SGHRS and YFSETQ. The CDR3 has 15 residues. As DNA, the CDR3 is TGCGCCAGCAGCTTGGAGCGGGTAGCCAAAAACATTCAGTACTTC. Encoded protein: CASSLERVAKNIQYF.

The rearrangement joins TRBV5-4 to TRBJ1-2; D gene uncertain. V was shortened by 1 base and J by 8 bases, with 12 bases between the two germline ends. This CDR3 contains 13 residues. Germline CDR1 reads SGHNT; CDR2 reads YYREEE (reference sequence). The CDR3 loop reads CASSLSGGGGYTF. In DNA, the CDR3 is TGTGCCAGCAGCTTGAGTGGAGGCGGCGGCTACACCTTC. Using reference TRBV5-4 and TRBJ1-2 for the parts outside the CDR3, the full variable domain is ETGVTQSPTHLIKTRGQQVTLRCSSQSGHNTVSWYQQALGQGPQFIFQYYREEENGRGNFPPRFSGLQFPNYSSELNVNALELDDSALYLCASSLSGGGGYTFGSGTRLTVV.

This clonotype was counted only a few times. This rearrangement joins TRBV4-1 to TRBJ1-5; D unresolved. The V end was cut by 1 base, the J end by 1 base, with 14 bases between. Germline V gene data show CDR1 as MGHRA and CDR2 as YSYEKL. The CDR3 spans 17 residues. The CDR3 nucleotides are TGCGCCAGCAGCCAAGTGGCGGCAGCAGTAAGCAATCAGCCCCAGCATTTT. This encodes CASSQVAAAVSNQPQHF.